The source of this TCR beta chain is a study of control samples from healthy donors and cancer patients. Here immunoSEQ multiplex PCR was the method, and the copy in TCRdb shows in-frame clones only, minus some. The sample lists over 60,000 clones, 80% to 90% occurring once. Trimming removed 6 bases from V and 5 bases from J; junction bases left unmatched: 7. CDR3 length equals 15 residues. Germline CDR1 and CDR2: MDHEN and SYDVKM. This clonotype was sampled from a woman in her sixties or seventies with head and neck cancer. Material: PBMCs. The chain recombines TRBV28 with TRBJ1-5, with 10 bases aligning to TRBD1. CDR3 amino acids: CASRSRDRGHQPQHF. CDR3 DNA sequence: TGTGCCAGCAGATCTCGGGACAGGGGACATCAGCCCCAGCATTTT.